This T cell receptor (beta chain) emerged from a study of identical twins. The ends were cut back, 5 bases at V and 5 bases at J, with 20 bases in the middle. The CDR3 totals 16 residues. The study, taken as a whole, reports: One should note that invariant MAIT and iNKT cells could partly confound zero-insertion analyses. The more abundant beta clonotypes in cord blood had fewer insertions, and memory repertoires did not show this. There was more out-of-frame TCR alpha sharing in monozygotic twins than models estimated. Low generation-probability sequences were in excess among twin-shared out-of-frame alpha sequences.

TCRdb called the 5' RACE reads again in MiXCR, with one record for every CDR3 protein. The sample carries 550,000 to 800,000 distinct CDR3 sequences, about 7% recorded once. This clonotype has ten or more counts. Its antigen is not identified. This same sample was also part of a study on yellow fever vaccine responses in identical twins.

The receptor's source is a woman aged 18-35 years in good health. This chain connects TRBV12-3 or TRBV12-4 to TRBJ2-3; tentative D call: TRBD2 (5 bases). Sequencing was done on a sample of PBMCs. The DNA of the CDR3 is TGTGCCAGCAGTGCTACCGGCCTCCCGGCGGGAGATACGCAGTATTTT. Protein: CASSATGLPAGDTQYF.